These T cell receptor beta chains were read from a single sample in a study of blood T cell repertoires in COVID-19. The table came from immunoSEQ multiplex PCR; TCRdb's copy has only in-frame clones and leaves some out. The table shows 150,000 or so clones, with 80% occurring only once. Sample: peripheral blood. These receptors all come from a man in his 60s with acute or convalescent COVID-19. Each CDR3 is given with its conserved first and last residue. The order of the fields is J gene, V gene, D gene, clone size, CDR3 DNA, CDR3 protein. D genes are given only for firm matches. The size field is filled for only some rows; it gives once, few, many or a size class.

j_gene: TRBJ2-3; v_gene: TRBV3-1/TRBV3-2; d_gene: TRBD2; abundance: few; CDR3nt: TGTGCCAGCAGCCCTTGGACTAGCGGGGGGGCAGATACGCAGTATTTT; CDR3aa: CASSPWTSGGADTQYF
j_gene: TRBJ1-4; v_gene: TRBV3-1/TRBV3-2; d_gene: NA; abundance: NA; CDR3nt: TGTGCCAGCAGCCAAGATAAGAATGAGTATTCTGGTAATGAAAAACTGTTTTTT; CDR3aa: CASSQDKNEYSGNEKLFF
j_gene: TRBJ2-7; v_gene: TRBV28; d_gene: TRBD1; abundance: once; CDR3nt: TGTGCCAGCAGTGGCCCCGGGACAGACTACTACGAGCAGTACTTC; CDR3aa: CASSGPGTDYYEQYF
j_gene: TRBJ1-1; v_gene: TRBV4-2; d_gene: TRBD1; abundance: once; CDR3nt: TGTGCCAGCAGCCATTCGGACAGGGTGAACACTGAAGCTTTCTTT; CDR3aa: CASSHSDRVNTEAFF
j_gene: TRBJ2-5; v_gene: TRBV6-6; d_gene: TRBD2; abundance: NA; CDR3nt: TGTGCCAGCAGTTACGGGACTAGCGGGACGCAGACCCAGTACTTC; CDR3aa: CASSYGTSGTQTQYF
j_gene: TRBJ2-1; v_gene: TRBV27; d_gene: NA; abundance: NA; CDR3nt: TGTGCCAGCAGTTTATTCTCTATCGGGAGTTTAGATGAGCAGTTCTTC; CDR3aa: CASSLFSIGSLDEQFF
j_gene: TRBJ2-7; v_gene: TRBV29-1; d_gene: TRBD1; abundance: NA; CDR3nt: TGCAGCGTTGACCCGGGACAGGGCCTTTCAGAGTACTTC; CDR3aa: CSVDPGQGLSEYF
j_gene: TRBJ2-7; v_gene: TRBV7-2; d_gene: NA; abundance: once; CDR3nt: TGTGCCAGCAGCTTATCGGGGGGCGCAACCTACGAGCAGTACTTC; CDR3aa: CASSLSGGATYEQYF
j_gene: TRBJ2-5; v_gene: TRBV12-5; d_gene: NA; abundance: NA; CDR3nt: TGTGCTAGTGGTTTGTCTCGACACGGGGGCCAAGAGACCCAGTACTTC; CDR3aa: CASGLSRHGGQETQYF
j_gene: TRBJ1-5; v_gene: TRBV6-6; d_gene: TRBD1; abundance: NA; CDR3nt: TGTGCCAGCAGTCGTCTGTCGGGACAGGGGGCGATTGGCAATCAGCCCCAGCATTTT; CDR3aa: CASSRLSGQGAIGNQPQHF
j_gene: TRBJ1-2; v_gene: TRBV9; d_gene: TRBD1; abundance: few; CDR3nt: TGTGCCAGCAGCCCCGGGGTCAGGGGGGAAGGCTACACCTTC; CDR3aa: CASSPGVRGEGYTF
j_gene: TRBJ1-1; v_gene: TRBV5-1; d_gene: NA; abundance: NA; CDR3nt: TGCGCCAGCAGGGGCAGTTTGAACACTGAAGCTTTCTTT; CDR3aa: CASRGSLNTEAFF
j_gene: TRBJ1-4; v_gene: TRBV7-2; d_gene: NA; abundance: NA; CDR3nt: TGTGCCAGCAGCTCCTGGATGGGGGAGGGTGAAAAACTGTTTTTT; CDR3aa: CASSSWMGEGEKLFF
j_gene: TRBJ2-2; v_gene: TRBV4-2; d_gene: NA; abundance: NA; CDR3nt: TGTGCCAGCAGCCAAGATCTATCCCGGGGGACCGGGGAGCTGTTTTTT; CDR3aa: CASSQDLSRGTGELFF
j_gene: TRBJ1-2; v_gene: TRBV5-4; d_gene: NA; abundance: NA; CDR3nt: TGTGCCAGCAGCACCGGGGGGCAAGGCTACACCTTC; CDR3aa: CASSTGGQGYTF
j_gene: TRBJ1-5; v_gene: TRBV27; d_gene: TRBD1; abundance: once; CDR3nt: TGTGCCAGCAGCCCCCTCCAGGGGGCTCTTAGCAATCAGCCCCAGCATTTT; CDR3aa: CASSPLQGALSNQPQHF
j_gene: TRBJ2-7; v_gene: TRBV7-2; d_gene: NA; abundance: NA; CDR3nt: TGTGCCAGCAGCGCAATCATGGGCAGGGACGAGCAGTACTTC; CDR3aa: CASSAIMGRDEQYF
j_gene: TRBJ2-5; v_gene: TRBV7-8; d_gene: TRBD2; abundance: NA; CDR3nt: TGTGCCAGCAGCCCGGGGAGGAGCGGGGGGCACCAAGAGACCCAGTACTTC; CDR3aa: CASSPGRSGGHQETQYF
j_gene: TRBJ1-2; v_gene: TRBV3-1/TRBV3-2; d_gene: TRBD1; abundance: once; CDR3nt: TGTGCCAGCAGCCAAGAGAACAGGGGGCTTGGCTACACCTTC; CDR3aa: CASSQENRGLGYTF
j_gene: TRBJ2-7; v_gene: TRBV27; d_gene: NA; abundance: NA; CDR3nt: TGTGCCAGCAGTCCCCGTCCGTCCCTGGGCCCCTACGAGCAGTACTTC; CDR3aa: CASSPRPSLGPYEQYF
j_gene: TRBJ1-3; v_gene: TRBV4-2; d_gene: NA; abundance: NA; CDR3nt: TGTGCCAGCAGCCAAGAGGCGACAGGTGACTCTGGAAACACCATATATTTT; CDR3aa: CASSQEATGDSGNTIYF
j_gene: TRBJ2-6; v_gene: TRBV4-1; d_gene: NA; abundance: NA; CDR3nt: TGCGCCAGCAGCCAAGCCCTCGGAACAGGGTCTGGGGCCAACGTCCTGACTTTC; CDR3aa: CASSQALGTGSGANVLTF
j_gene: TRBJ2-1; v_gene: TRBV10-3; d_gene: TRBD2; abundance: once; CDR3nt: TGTGCCATCAGCCAGAGGGGGACTAGCGGGAGGTCGGAGCAGTTCTTC; CDR3aa: CAISQRGTSGRSEQFF
j_gene: TRBJ1-2; v_gene: TRBV7-9; d_gene: NA; abundance: NA; CDR3nt: TGTGCCAGCAGCTGGGGGGTACCGGGAAAGCTCTATGGCTACACCTTC; CDR3aa: CASSWGVPGKLYGYTF
j_gene: TRBJ2-7; v_gene: TRBV27; d_gene: TRBD2; abundance: once; CDR3nt: TGTGCCAGCAGAACTCACAGATCGGTCGGGGGGGGGCAGTACTTC; CDR3aa: CASRTHRSVGGGQYF
j_gene: TRBJ2-7; v_gene: TRBV5-4; d_gene: TRBD1; abundance: once; CDR3nt: TGTGCCAGCAGCTCCTACAGGGGGAACTACTACGAGCAGTACTTC; CDR3aa: CASSSYRGNYYEQYF
j_gene: TRBJ2-4; v_gene: TRBV19; d_gene: TRBD1; abundance: NA; CDR3nt: TGTGCCAGTAGTATAGGAGGAGACAGGGCTGTGTACTTC; CDR3aa: CASSIGGDRAVYF
j_gene: TRBJ2-1; v_gene: TRBV4-3; d_gene: TRBD2; abundance: few; CDR3nt: TGCGCCAGCAGCGCCTCTGGGGAGGGTGAGCAGTTCTTC; CDR3aa: CASSASGEGEQFF
j_gene: TRBJ2-1; v_gene: TRBV9; d_gene: TRBD2; abundance: NA; CDR3nt: TGTGCCAGCAGCCCCCGGGGAGGGAACTACAATGAGCAGTTCTTC; CDR3aa: CASSPRGGNYNEQFF
j_gene: TRBJ2-7; v_gene: TRBV27; d_gene: NA; abundance: NA; CDR3nt: TGTGCCAGCAGTTTCGACTACCTCCGGGCCTACGAGCAGTACTTC; CDR3aa: CASSFDYLRAYEQYF
j_gene: TRBJ1-2; v_gene: TRBV7-3; d_gene: TRBD1; abundance: NA; CDR3nt: TGTGCCAGCAGCTCTACAGGGGGCGATTTCTATGGCTACACCTTC; CDR3aa: CASSSTGGDFYGYTF
j_gene: TRBJ1-2; v_gene: TRBV6-5; d_gene: NA; abundance: NA; CDR3nt: TGTGCCAGCAGTTACAAGTCCGTGGCCAACTATGGCTACACCTTC; CDR3aa: CASSYKSVANYGYTF
j_gene: TRBJ2-1; v_gene: TRBV12-3/TRBV12-4; d_gene: NA; abundance: NA; CDR3nt: TGTGCCAGCAGTTTAGGGTACAGTGAGCAGTTCTTC; CDR3aa: CASSLGYSEQFF
j_gene: TRBJ2-3; v_gene: TRBV5-8; d_gene: NA; abundance: once; CDR3nt: TGTGCCAGCAGCTTGGTACAGGTCTACACAGATACGCAGTATTTT; CDR3aa: CASSLVQVYTDTQYF
j_gene: TRBJ2-7; v_gene: TRBV6-6; d_gene: TRBD1; abundance: NA; CDR3nt: TGTGCCAGCAGTTCCGGGACAGCATCCTACGAGCAGTACTTC; CDR3aa: CASSSGTASYEQYF
j_gene: TRBJ2-3; v_gene: TRBV29-1; d_gene: NA; abundance: NA; CDR3nt: TGCAGCGTTCAACAACGGGGAGATACGCAGTATTTT; CDR3aa: CSVQQRGDTQYF
j_gene: TRBJ2-1; v_gene: TRBV2; d_gene: TRBD2; abundance: NA; CDR3nt: TGTGCCAGCAGTCGCGGACTAGACAATGAGCAGTTCTTC; CDR3aa: CASSRGLDNEQFF
j_gene: TRBJ2-3; v_gene: TRBV7-2; d_gene: TRBD2; abundance: NA; CDR3nt: TGTGCCAGCGGGATACTAGCGACTTCCGCAGATACGCAGTATTTT; CDR3aa: CASGILATSADTQYF
j_gene: TRBJ2-3; v_gene: TRBV4-3; d_gene: TRBD2; abundance: once; CDR3nt: TGCGCCAGCAGCCAAAGGCTAGCGGGGTGGGATACGCAGTATTTT; CDR3aa: CASSQRLAGWDTQYF
j_gene: TRBJ2-2; v_gene: TRBV19; d_gene: NA; abundance: NA; CDR3nt: TGTGCCAGTAGTATAGGCCCAAAGTGGGCCACCGGGGAGCTGTTTTTT; CDR3aa: CASSIGPKWATGELFF
j_gene: TRBJ2-7; v_gene: TRBV12-3/TRBV12-4; d_gene: NA; abundance: NA; CDR3nt: TGTGCCAGCAGCCCCCGCAGGTGGTACGAGCAGTACTTC; CDR3aa: CASSPRRWYEQYF
j_gene: TRBJ2-1; v_gene: TRBV30; d_gene: NA; abundance: NA; CDR3nt: TGTGCCTGGAGTGTAGGGGCAGGCTCCTACAATGAGCAGTTCTTC; CDR3aa: CAWSVGAGSYNEQFF
j_gene: TRBJ2-2; v_gene: TRBV18; d_gene: TRBD1; abundance: NA; CDR3nt: TGTGCCAGCTCGCCGGGACAGGGTATCGGGGAGCTGTTTTTT; CDR3aa: CASSPGQGIGELFF
j_gene: TRBJ2-7; v_gene: TRBV7-2; d_gene: TRBD2; abundance: NA; CDR3nt: TGTGCCAGCAGCCCCCAAGGCGCGAGCGGGGGTTACGAGCAGTACTTC; CDR3aa: CASSPQGASGGYEQYF
j_gene: TRBJ2-5; v_gene: TRBV7-2; d_gene: TRBD1; abundance: NA; CDR3nt: TGTGCCAGCAGCGCCAGGACAGGCCAAGAGACCCAGTACTTC; CDR3aa: CASSARTGQETQYF
j_gene: TRBJ1-2; v_gene: TRBV4-3; d_gene: TRBD1; abundance: NA; CDR3nt: TGCGCCAGCAGCCAAGGGAGACAGGGGGTCGAGGGCTACACCTTC; CDR3aa: CASSQGRQGVEGYTF
j_gene: TRBJ2-7; v_gene: TRBV4-1; d_gene: NA; abundance: NA; CDR3nt: TGCGCCAGCAGCCAAGAACAGATTACGTCGAACGAGCAGTACTTC; CDR3aa: CASSQEQITSNEQYF
j_gene: TRBJ2-1; v_gene: TRBV6-4; d_gene: NA; abundance: few; CDR3nt: TGTGCCAGCAGTGACTCGATAGAACGAGGGCCGTTCTTC; CDR3aa: CASSDSIERGPFF
j_gene: TRBJ2-1; v_gene: TRBV7-2; d_gene: TRBD2; abundance: NA; CDR3nt: TGTGCCAGCAGCCCTACTAGCGGGAGGGGCAATGAGCAGTTCTTC; CDR3aa: CASSPTSGRGNEQFF
j_gene: TRBJ2-1; v_gene: TRBV5-1; d_gene: NA; abundance: NA; CDR3nt: TGCGCCAGCAGCTGGGGGCTCGACGGCAATGAGCAGTTCTTC; CDR3aa: CASSWGLDGNEQFF
j_gene: TRBJ1-5; v_gene: TRBV7-2; d_gene: TRBD1; abundance: NA; CDR3nt: TGTGCCAGCAGCTTAGCCTCAGGGGGGCCGCCTCACAATCAGCCCCAGCATTTT; CDR3aa: CASSLASGGPPHNQPQHF
j_gene: TRBJ2-5; v_gene: TRBV6-2/TRBV6-3; d_gene: NA; abundance: NA; CDR3nt: TGTGCCAGCAGCACTAACGAAGAGACCCAGTACTTC; CDR3aa: CASSTNEETQYF
j_gene: TRBJ2-7; v_gene: TRBV21-1; d_gene: NA; abundance: few; CDR3nt: TGTGCCAGCAGCAATTCGAGGTCCATCTTCGGCGAGCAGTACTTC; CDR3aa: CASSNSRSIFGEQYF